This TCR beta chain was sequenced during a study of cytomegalovirus exposure and HLA in healthy donors. Study-wide points: An analysis that was carried out later associated about 17,000 TCR beta sequences with HLA alleles at 0.05 false discovery rate.

This clone was counted a single time. Its target is not known. The CDR3 has 15 residues. Germline assignment: CDR1 SGDLS and CDR2 YYNGEE. Losses at the gene ends were 1 base for V and 8 bases for J; bases not matched to a gene: 3. 13 Jbeta primers and 60 Vbeta primers were used for the PCR. Assay: immunoSEQ multiplex PCR; the TCRdb copy retains only in-frame clones and omits some. The sample includes 90,000 to 120,000 clones, around 85% seen only once; the top ten take 2% to 2.5%. Sample: PBMCs. This chain connects TRBV9 to TRBJ1-6; 10 nucleotides align to TRBD1. The clonotype was recovered from a man aged 25-40 years in good health and CMV-seronegative. The CDR3 sequence: CASSVTGQGYSPLHF. Here the CDR3 DNA reads TGTGCCAGCAGCGTAACGGGACAGGGGTATTCACCCCTCCACTTT.